This record concerns one TCR beta chain sequence. Its antigen is not identified. This sample stems from a study of cytomegalovirus exposure and HLA in healthy donors. The PCR contained 60 Vbeta and 13 Jbeta primers. The assay was immunoSEQ multiplex PCR, and TCRdb's table has in-frame clones only and misses some. The sample includes some 80,000 clones, around 76% seen only once; the top ten take roughly 1.7%. CDR1 is LGHNT and CDR2 is FRNRAP in the germline V gene. CDR3 length: 13 amino acids. V was pared by 5 bases and J by 6 bases, with 11 bases between. All the people who gave samples were healthy bone marrow donors. Broader study findings: It has been reported that TCR beta sequences accurately predicted the HLA-A and HLA-B alleles of most subjects. In a later analysis, roughly 17,000 TCR beta sequences were associated with HLA alleles at 0.05 false discovery rate. TCR beta V- and J-gene trimming, according to a later analysis, was linked to a missense DCLRE1C variant.

The TCR was taken from a man aged 40-49 years in good health and CMV-seronegative. The chain couples TRBV12-5 to TRBJ1-5; D is unclear. Sequences were obtained from PBMCs. In nucleotides, the CDR3 is TGTGCTAGTGGTCAAATCGCCGGTCAGCCCCAGCATTTT. Protein sequence: CASGQIAGQPQHF.